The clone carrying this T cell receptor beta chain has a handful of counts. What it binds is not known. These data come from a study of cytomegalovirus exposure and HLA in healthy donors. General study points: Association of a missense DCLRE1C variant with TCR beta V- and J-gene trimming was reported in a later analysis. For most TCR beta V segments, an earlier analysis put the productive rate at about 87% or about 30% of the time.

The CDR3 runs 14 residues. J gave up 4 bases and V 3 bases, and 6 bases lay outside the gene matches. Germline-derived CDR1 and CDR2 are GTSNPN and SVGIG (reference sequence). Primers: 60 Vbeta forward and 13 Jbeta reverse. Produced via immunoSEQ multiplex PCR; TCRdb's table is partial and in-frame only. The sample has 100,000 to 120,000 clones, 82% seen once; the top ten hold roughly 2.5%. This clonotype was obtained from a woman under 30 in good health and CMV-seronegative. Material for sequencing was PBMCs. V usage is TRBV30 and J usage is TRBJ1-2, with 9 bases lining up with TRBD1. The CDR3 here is CAWRRTGGTYGYTF. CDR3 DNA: TGTGCCTGGAGGCGAACAGGGGGCACCTATGGCTACACCTTC.